This entry lists 9 T cell receptor beta chains sequenced from one sample in a study of blood T cell repertoires in COVID-19. Data came from immunoSEQ multiplex PCR; TCRdb stores just in-frame clones and leaves some out. The table has approximately 250,000 clones, about 89% seen once; the top ten hold 4.1%. The sequencing sample was made of PBMCs or T cells enriched from blood (not recorded which). The receptors were sampled from a woman under 40 who had recovered from COVID-19.

This clone was seen once. V usage is TRBV20-1 and J usage is TRBJ1-5; unclear D gene. Germline V CDR1 and CDR2: DFQATT, SNEGSKA (reference sequence). The CDR3 loop spans 13 amino acids. V lost 3 bases and J 7 bases, leaving 13 bases between the germline ends. CDR3 nucleotide sequence: TGCAGTGCTAGTCAAAAAGGGAGGCAGCCCCAGCATTTT. Encoded protein: CSASQKGRQPQHF.

CDR3 amino acids: CASSPQDGGLDYGYTF. The CDR3 DNA is TGTGCCAGCAGCCCCCAGGATGGGGGCTTGGACTATGGCTACACCTTC. The V and J genes are TRBV13 and TRBJ1-2; D may be TRBD1 (6 bases). Per the germline V gene, CDR1 is PRHDT and CDR2 is FYEKMQ (reference sequence). V lost 5 bases and J lost 3, with 19 bases in between. The CDR3 loop spans 16 amino acids.

The chain links TRBV5-1 to TRBJ1-2, with TRBD1 as a possible D gene (6 bases). The CDR3 is made up of 15 amino acids. V lost 0 bases and J lost 2, with 11 bases in between. CDR1 is SGHRS, CDR2 YFSETQ, per germline. CDR3 region: CASSLDTGINYGYTF. For the CDR3, the DNA is TGCGCCAGCAGCTTGGATACAGGGATAAACTATGGCTACACCTTC.

V gene TRBV25-1 combines with J gene TRBJ2-7; 7 bases match TRBD2. The CDR3 runs to 14 residues. The germline gives CDR1 MGHDK, CDR2 SYGVNS. V lost 5 bases and J lost 7; bases outside the gene matches: 11. The CDR3 region is CASSPPGGPLEQYF. The DNA of the CDR3 is TGTGCCAGCAGTCCTCCGGGGGGTCCACTGGAGCAGTACTTC.

V is TRBV5-5 and J is TRBJ2-1; 10 bases are a match to TRBD1. Germline values: CDR1 SGHKS, CDR2 YYEKEE (reference sequence). V lost 2 bases to trimming and J lost 8 bases; unmatched junction nucleotides: 7. This CDR3 has 15 amino acids. The CDR3 loop reads CASSFGTGVGYEQFF. In nucleotides, the CDR3 is TGTGCCAGCAGCTTTGGGACAGGGGTGGGGTATGAGCAGTTCTTC. Full variable domain (outside the CDR3, taken from reference TRBV5-5 and TRBJ2-1): DAGVTQSPTHLIKTRGQQVTLRCSPISGHKSVSWYQQVLGQGPQFIFQYYEKEERGRGNFPDRFSARQFPNYSSELNVNALLLGDSALYLCASSFGTGVGYEQFFGPGTRLTVL.

The CDR3 sequence: CASSQGTTGRNSPLHF. CDR3 DNA sequence: TGCGCCAGCAGCCAGGGAACGACAGGGAGGAATTCACCCCTCCACTTT. This chain uses TRBV4-1 with TRBJ1-6; TRBD1 aligns across 7 bases. There are 16 residues in the CDR3. Germline V gives CDR1 MGHRA, CDR2 YSYEKL. With V trimmed by 3 bases and J by 7 bases, 9 bases remained unmatched.

The chain links TRBV10-3 to TRBJ2-2, with 9 nucleotides matching TRBD2. After removal of 10 bases from V and 0 bases from J, the junction contained 12 bases not matched to a gene. CDR1 and CDR2 (germline): ENHRY, SYGVKD. The CDR3 length is 17 residues. CDR3 residues: CASTKGLAGANTGELFF. DNA of the CDR3: TGTGCCAGCACTAAAGGATTAGCGGGAGCGAACACCGGGGAGCTGTTTTTT.

The V and J genes are TRBV5-4 and TRBJ1-4; 8 positions agree with TRBD1. The CDR3 extends over 15 amino acids. Germline V gene sequence: CDR1 SGHNT, CDR2 YYREEE (reference sequence). V trimming: 2 bases; J trimming: 3 bases; junction bases outside the gene matches: 3. The CDR3 DNA reads TGTGCCAGCAGCTTCCAGGACAGGGCTAATGAAAAACTGTTTTTT. Its translation is CASSFQDRANEKLFF.

V usage is TRBV6-4 and J usage is TRBJ2-2; TRBD1 matches 7 bases. This CDR3 has 15 amino acids. CDR1 MRHNA and CDR2 SNTAGT come from the germline V gene. V gave up 8 bases and J gave up 5 bases; unmatched junction bases: 11. The CDR3 nucleotides are TGTGCCAGCGCTGCCCAGGCAGGGGGTACCGGGGAGCTGTTTTTT. Protein product: CASAAQAGGTGELFF.